This T cell receptor beta chain was profiled in a study of blood T cell repertoires in COVID-19. In the study overall: Samples representing acute and convalescent COVID-19 were sourced from the United States, Italy and Spain. From T cells, B-cell-depleted T cells, or PBMCs came the material, which was cDNA or gDNA.

CDR1 and CDR2 from the germline V gene are MGHRA and YSYEKL. The CDR3 runs to 13 residues. V lost 4 bases and J lost 8; bases outside the gene matches: 7. As processed by the authors: Amplification of reference gene primers was used by the study to estimate nucleated cell counts. TCRdb's table, derived via immunoSEQ multiplex PCR, lists solely in-frame clones and lacks some. V and J calls and clone size follow that table, whereas D and trimming were derived from the DNA. The table lists tens of thousands of clones, about 80% of them singletons. V and J are TRBV4-1 and TRBJ1-2; 7 nucleotides match TRBD1. Sequencing was performed on peripheral blood. The TCR sequence derives from an older man with active COVID-19. The CDR3 bases are TGCGCCAGCAGCCCCCGGGACAGCTGGGGCTACACCTTC. As protein: CASSPRDSWGYTF.